This TCR beta chain was sequenced during a study of blood T cells in healthy people across ages. Overall study results and limits: TCR beta diversity per million T cells fell roughly linearly with age. Naive CD4+ cells and diversity were both higher in long-lived donors than in aged donors.

This clonotype occurred a few times. Its antigen is still unknown. Trimming cost V 5 bases and J 0 bases, with 17 bases left between them. Looked up from germline, CDR1 is LGHDT and CDR2 is YNNKEL (reference sequence). The CDR3 has 17 amino acids. The second PCR ran about 6 to 12 cycles with a sample-barcoded 5' primer and J-beta primers. One entry per CDR3 protein, called by TCRdb with MiXCR from the 5' RACE reads. The sample contains roughly 900,000 distinct CDR3 sequences, around 48% of which appear only once. The chain combines TRBV3-1 with TRBJ2-1, with D possibly being TRBD1 or TRBD2 (6 bases each). The sample comprised blood. The TCR sequence derives from a young man in good health. CDR3 protein: CASSYRGQYGSYNEQFF. The CDR3 DNA follows: TGTGCCAGCAGCTACCGGGGGCAGTATGGCTCCTACAATGAGCAGTTCTTC.